The next 5 T cell receptor beta chains were all read from a single sample in a study of blood T cells in healthy people across ages. A J-beta primer mix and a sample-barcoded 5' primer were used in a second PCR of about 6 to 12 cycles. TCRdb reprocessed the 5' RACE reads via MiXCR and lists one record per CDR3 protein. The table shows 780,000 or so distinct CDR3 sequences, with around half occurring only once. The specimen sequenced was blood. The source of these receptors is a man older than 75 in good health.

This clonotype was picked up a small number of times. The rearrangement links TRBV12-3 or TRBV12-4 to TRBJ1-1; tentative D call: TRBD1 (6 bases). V shed 7 bases and J shed 2 bases, with 11 bases lying between them. CDR3 length: 13 amino acids. This chain's CDR3 is CASTGTLNTEAFF. The CDR3 nucleotides are TGTGCCAGCACTGGGACACTTAACACTGAAGCTTTCTTT.

This clonotype was observed a handful of times. The chain links TRBV27 to TRBJ2-3; 9 nucleotides match TRBD1. Germline V gene data show CDR1 as MNHEY and CDR2 as SMNVEV (reference sequence). The V and J ends lost 5 bases and 14 bases, in that order; junction bases with no gene match: 14. The CDR3 runs 14 residues. CDR3 bases: TGTGCCAGCAGTGAACAGGGGGCGCATAGATACGCGTATTTT. Its protein is CASSEQGAHRYAYF.

Here the CDR3 DNA reads TGTGCCAGCAGCCAACGGTGGGATGAGCAGTTCTTC. It yields the protein CASSQRWDEQFF. The chain uses TRBV3-1 and TRBJ2-1; D not certain. V was clipped by 2 bases and J by 8 bases, with 7 bases between them. Germline V CDR1 and CDR2: LGHDT, YNNKEL (reference sequence). The CDR3 extends over 12 amino acids.

V gene TRBV20-1 combines with J gene TRBJ2-5, with D perhaps TRBD1 (5 bases). The V and J ends lost 5 bases and 1 base respectively, with 11 bases between them. CDR1 is DFQATT and CDR2 is SNEGSKA in the germline V gene (reference sequence). There are 13 residues in the CDR3. The CDR3 region has the DNA TGCAGTGCTTTAGGACACATCCAAGAGACCCAGTACTTC. It encodes CSALGHIQETQYF.

This clonotype was counted only a few times. The CDR3 loop reads CASSGATGIYEQYF. The CDR3, as DNA: TGTGCCAGCAGTGGCGCCACAGGGATCTACGAGCAGTACTTC. V gene TRBV28 combines with J gene TRBJ2-7; perhaps TRBD1 as D (6 bases). CDR3 size: 14 residues. V was shortened by 5 bases and J by 3 bases, with 14 bases between the two germline ends. Germline CDR1 is MDHEN and CDR2 is SYDVKM.